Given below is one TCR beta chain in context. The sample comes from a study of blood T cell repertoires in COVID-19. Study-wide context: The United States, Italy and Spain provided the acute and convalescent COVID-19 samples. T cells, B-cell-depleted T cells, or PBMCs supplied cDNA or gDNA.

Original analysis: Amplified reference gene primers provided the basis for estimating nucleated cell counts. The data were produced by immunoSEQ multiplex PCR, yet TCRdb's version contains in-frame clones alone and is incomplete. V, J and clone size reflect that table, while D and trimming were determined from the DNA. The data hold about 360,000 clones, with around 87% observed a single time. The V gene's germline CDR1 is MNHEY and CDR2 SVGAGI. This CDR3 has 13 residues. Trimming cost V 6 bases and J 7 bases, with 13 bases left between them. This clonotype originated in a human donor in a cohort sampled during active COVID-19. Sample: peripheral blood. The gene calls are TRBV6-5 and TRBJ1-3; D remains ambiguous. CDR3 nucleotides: TGTGCCAGCAGGAGACCTCGCGGGAACACCATATATTTT. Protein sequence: CASRRPRGNTIYF.